Sequencing of this T cell receptor (beta chain) was carried out in a study of CD8 T cells in Susac syndrome. Sequencing targeted TCR beta in blood CD8+ and CD4+ T cells. The RNA, about 0.45 to 1 ug, was put through reverse transcription using random hexamers. Amplification of TCR beta CDR3 used immunoSEQ multiplex PCR across 54 Vbeta and 13 Jbeta. TCRdb recomputed calls from the immunoSEQ multiplex PCR reads with MiXCR, one row per CDR3 protein. Of roughly 160,000 distinct CDR3 sequences detected, about 96% appear once; the ten largest clones hold less than 0.15%. With 3 bases clipped from V and 9 bases from J, the junction kept 9 bases outside the gene matches. The CDR3 is 16 residues long. CDR1 is SGDLS, CDR2 YYNGEE, per germline. With regard to this clonotype: Its antigen is unknown.

Notes on the study in general: The Susac syndrome CD4+ T cell repertoires displayed no clonal expansion.

Input material: CD4+ T cells from PBMCs. The gene calls are TRBV9 and TRBJ2-2, with TRBD1 matching over 12 bases. The source is a human donor with Susac syndrome. The CDR3 DNA follows: TGTGCCAGCAGCGGACACCGGGACAGGGGGCTCAGGGAGCTGTTTTTT. The encoded protein is CASSGHRDRGLRELFF.